The 17 T cell receptor beta chains listed next were all sequenced from one sample in a study of T cells after yellow fever vaccination (dated 2019 in TCRdb). This sample's treatment or condition label indicates: live attenuated yellow fever vaccine strain. Library generation was performed with 5' RACE. Sequencing relied on an Illumina HiSeq 2500. Starting from the raw public reads, TCRdb applied fastp trimming at Q25, assembled clones with MiXCR and retained in-frame beta chains. Each CDR3 protein gets just one entry, which takes the most common genes and DNA from the rows behind it. The table for this sample lists a few hundred thousand distinct CDR3 sequences; approximately 10% of them were counted only once. The top ten hold 15% to 20% of the sample. The sequencing here drew on PBMCs, taken on the day of the first yellow fever vaccination. These receptors all stem from a man between 18 and 35 years old who received the YFV17D yellow fever vaccine.

V is TRBV2 and J is TRBJ2-3; TRBD2 is a possible D gene (6 bases). Germline lookup yields CDR1 SNHLY and CDR2 FYNNEI. V lost 4 bases and J lost 3, with 11 bases in between. The CDR3 spans 14 residues. CDR3 residues: CASSARDSTDTQYF. The CDR3 nucleotides are TGTGCCAGCAGTGCCCGGGACTCAACAGATACGCAGTATTTT.

This clonotype was picked up a small number of times. The chain links TRBV20-1 to TRBJ1-5; no firm D call. The ends were cut back, 3 bases at V and 3 bases at J, with 12 bases in the middle. Per germline, CDR1 DFQATT and CDR2 SNEGSKA (reference sequence). The length of the CDR3 is 14 residues. CDR3: CSASLQAFNQPQHF. CDR3 nucleotide sequence: TGCAGTGCTAGCCTCCAGGCTTTCAATCAGCCCCAGCATTTT.

This clonotype was observed a few times. V is TRBV10-3 and J is TRBJ1-4; no firm D call. Germline V gene data show CDR1 as ENHRY and CDR2 as SYGVKD. The V gene lost 2 bases and the J gene lost 8 bases, with 3 bases spanning the gap. This CDR3 is built from 11 residues. The CDR3 is CAISEGEKLFF. DNA for the CDR3: TGTGCCATCAGTGAGGGAGAAAAACTGTTTTTT.

V is TRBV7-2 and J is TRBJ2-1; 9 positions agree with TRBD2. The CDR3 is 15 amino acids. Germline V CDR1 and CDR2: SGHTA, FQGNSA. V dropped 6 bases and J dropped 4; count of bases not matched to a gene: 7. CDR3 coding DNA: TGTGCCAGCAGGGCAGAACTAGCGGGTTACAATGAGCAGTTCTTC. As protein: CASRAELAGYNEQFF.

This clonotype was counted a few times. The chain carries TRBV9 and TRBJ2-2; TRBD2 agrees at 7 bases. Per germline, CDR1 SGDLS and CDR2 YYNGEE. The CDR3 runs 16 residues. V lost 3 bases, J lost 6 bases, and 11 bases stayed unmatched. CDR3 DNA: TGTGCCAGCAGCGGCGGGGGTCAGACCCACCCCGGGGAGCTGTTTTTT. Amino acids: CASSGGGQTHPGELFF.

This chain links TRBV2 with TRBJ1-5; D remains ambiguous. The CDR3 covers 13 residues. The V end was cut by 7 bases, the J end by 1 base, with 8 bases between. The V gene's germline CDR1 is SNHLY and CDR2 FYNNEI. The CDR3 sequence: CASNEISNQPQHF. The CDR3 bases are TGTGCCAGCAATGAGATAAGCAATCAGCCCCAGCATTTT.

The chain has TRBV12-3 or TRBV12-4 and TRBJ1-2; 7 bases agree with TRBD1. Germline trimming cut 6 bases from V and 8 bases from J; bases unmatched to any gene: 9. CDR3 length equals 13 residues. The CDR3, as DNA: TGTGCCAGCAGCCCAGGGGGTATAGACGGCTACACCTTC. This translates into CASSPGGIDGYTF.

This clonotype was counted at least ten times. The chain couples TRBV12-3 or TRBV12-4 to TRBJ2-1; D is undetermined. V lost 6 bases and J lost 7, with 10 bases in between. The CDR3 spans 12 residues. CDR3 bases: TGTGCCAGCAGCCGAGTAGGGAATGAGCAGTTCTTC. Translated: CASSRVGNEQFF.

This clonotype was detected only a few times. A read error may account for a junction end that differs from germline. V usage is TRBV10-3 and J usage is TRBJ1-1; D unresolved. CDR1 ENHRY and CDR2 SYGVKD come from the germline V gene. The CDR3 runs to 11 residues. The CDR3 sequence: CATSLNTEAFF. In nucleotides, the CDR3 is TGTGCCACCAGTCTGAACACTGAAGCTTTCTTT.

Points on this clonotype: Relative to the germline gene, one junction end is altered; a read error may explain this. The V call is TRBV5-4, the J call TRBJ1-6, with a possible D match to TRBD1 (5 bases). Per the germline V gene, CDR1 is SGHNT and CDR2 is YYREEE (reference sequence). The CDR3 is 14 amino acids. Here the CDR3 DNA reads TGTGCCGGCAGAGCGGACAATTATAATTCACCCCTCCACTTT. Its protein product is CAGRADNYNSPLHF.

This clonotype was counted between two and nine times. V is TRBV19 and J is TRBJ1-5, with a weak D call TRBD1 (5 bases). Germline lookup yields CDR1 LNHDA and CDR2 SQIVND (reference sequence). The germline V and J ends were trimmed by 3 bases and 1 base, with 13 bases remaining between them. The CDR3 is made up of 16 amino acids. This chain's CDR3 is CASSIQGVRSNQPQHF. The CDR3, as DNA: TGTGCCAGTAGTATTCAGGGAGTGCGGAGCAATCAGCCCCAGCATTTT.

This clonotype was observed a few times. The rearrangement joins TRBV6-5 to TRBJ2-7; D unresolved. Germline CDR1 and CDR2: MNHEY and SVGAGI. V lost 2 bases to trimming and J lost 4 bases, with 6 bases between them. The CDR3 covers 12 residues. The CDR3 sequence is CASSYRRYEQYV. In nucleotides, the CDR3 is TGTGCCAGCAGTTACCGCCGATACGAGCAGTACGTC.

This clonotype turned up a few times. The chain employs TRBV7-2 and TRBJ2-7, with 10 nucleotides matching TRBD2. The CDR3 contains 15 residues. V gave up 1 base and J gave up 2 bases; unmatched junction bases: 2. Germline-derived CDR1 and CDR2 are SGHTA and FQGNSA. The CDR3 reads CASSLVAGGAYEQYF. The CDR3 DNA is TGTGCCAGCAGCTTAGTAGCGGGGGGCGCCTACGAGCAGTACTTC.

The rearrangement joins TRBV5-1 to TRBJ1-1, with 7 nucleotides matching TRBD1. The CDR3 length is 14 residues. The junction had 6 bases not matched to a gene; V was cut back by 5 bases and J by 2 bases. The germline CDR1 and CDR2 sequences are SGHRS and YFSETQ. CDR3: CASSPGQSNTEAFF. CDR3 in DNA: TGCGCCAGCAGTCCGGGACAGAGCAACACTGAAGCTTTCTTT.

As DNA, the CDR3 is TGCGCCAGCCGAACGGGGGCGACGGCCCGCGAGCAGTACTTC. It specifies CASRTGATAREQYF. V gene TRBV5-1 combines with J gene TRBJ2-7; D possibly matches TRBD1 or TRBD2 (6 bases each). CDR1 and CDR2 from the germline V gene are SGHRS and YFSETQ. The V gene lost 7 bases and the J gene lost 6 bases, with 20 bases spanning the gap. The CDR3 covers 14 residues.

This clonotype was found a few times. The chain carries TRBV10-3 and TRBJ2-5; tentative D call: TRBD1 (8 bases). The germline CDR1 and CDR2 sequences are ENHRY and SYGVKD. Trimming left V 5 bases short and J 5 bases short, with 18 bases between. This CDR3 is built from 15 residues. The CDR3 sequence: CAISPTGGAGETQYF. The CDR3 DNA follows: TGTGCCATCAGTCCTACAGGGGGGGCCGGTGAGACCCAGTACTTC.

The V call is TRBV7-9, the J call TRBJ2-2; TRBD2 matches at 7 bases. The CDR3 has 16 amino acids. Germline V CDR1 and CDR2: SEHNR, FQNEAQ (reference sequence). Losses at the gene ends were 1 base for V and 2 bases for J; bases not matched to a gene: 4. The CDR3 loop is CASSLETGGNTGELFF. The DNA for the CDR3 is TGTGCCAGCAGCTTAGAAACGGGGGGTAACACCGGGGAGCTGTTTTTT.